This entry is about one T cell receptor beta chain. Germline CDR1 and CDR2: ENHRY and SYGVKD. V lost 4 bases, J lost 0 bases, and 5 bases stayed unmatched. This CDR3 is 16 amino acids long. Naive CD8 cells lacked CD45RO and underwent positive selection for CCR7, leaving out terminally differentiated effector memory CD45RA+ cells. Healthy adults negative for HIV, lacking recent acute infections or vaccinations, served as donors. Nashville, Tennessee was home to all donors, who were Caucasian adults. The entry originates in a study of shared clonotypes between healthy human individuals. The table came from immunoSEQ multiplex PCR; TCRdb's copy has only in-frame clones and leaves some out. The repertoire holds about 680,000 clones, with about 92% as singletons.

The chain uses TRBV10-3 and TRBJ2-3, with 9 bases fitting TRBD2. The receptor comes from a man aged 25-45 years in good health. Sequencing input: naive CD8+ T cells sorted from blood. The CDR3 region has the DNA TGTGCCATCAGTGCAGGACTAGCGTCTAGCACAGATACGCAGTATTTT. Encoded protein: CAISAGLASSTDTQYF.